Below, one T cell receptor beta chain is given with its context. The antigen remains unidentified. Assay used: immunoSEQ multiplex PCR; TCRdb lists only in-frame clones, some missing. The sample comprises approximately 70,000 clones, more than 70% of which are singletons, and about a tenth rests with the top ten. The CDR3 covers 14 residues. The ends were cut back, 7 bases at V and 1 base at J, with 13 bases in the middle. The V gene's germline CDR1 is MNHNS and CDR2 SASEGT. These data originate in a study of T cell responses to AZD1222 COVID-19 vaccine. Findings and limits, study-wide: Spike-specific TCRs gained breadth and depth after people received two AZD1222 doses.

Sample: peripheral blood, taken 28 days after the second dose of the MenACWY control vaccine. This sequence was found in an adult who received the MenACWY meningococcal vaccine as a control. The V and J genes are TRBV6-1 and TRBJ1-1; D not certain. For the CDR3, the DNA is TGTGCCAGCACCACCGTGAGGGAGAACACTGAAGCTTTCTTT. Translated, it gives CASTTVRENTEAFF.